Each of the 16 T cell receptor beta chains below was sequenced from the same sample in a study of CD8 T cells in ankylosing spondylitis. TCRdb called the 5' RACE reads again in MiXCR, with one record for every CDR3 protein. The repertoire includes 200,000 or so distinct CDR3 sequences, around 13% of them detected once, and about 11% sits in the top ten. The specimen was blood, either unsorted or a sorted T cell fraction (not recorded which). The receptors stem from a female donor with ankylosing spondylitis or in good health (not recorded which).

The sample holds many counts of this clonotype. V usage is TRBV12-3 or TRBV12-4 and J usage is TRBJ1-6; TRBD1 might be the D (6 bases). V lost 5 bases and J lost 7, with 12 bases in between. The CDR3 spans 14 residues. The CDR3 nucleotides read TGTGCCAGCAGTCTCGGGACAATGAATTCACCCCTCCACTTT. Its protein product is CASSLGTMNSPLHF.

This chain connects TRBV20-1 to TRBJ2-3, with 8 bases that match TRBD2. CDR3 length equals 15 residues. The germline V gene has CDR1 DFQATT and CDR2 SNEGSKA (reference sequence). With V trimmed by 6 bases and J by 4 bases, 12 bases remained unmatched. This chain's CDR3 is CSADLAGGGPDTQYF. DNA for the CDR3: TGCAGTGCGGACCTAGCGGGTGGGGGGCCAGATACGCAGTATTTT.

V and J are TRBV15 and TRBJ2-2, with 7 bases matching TRBD2. Germline V CDR1 and CDR2: LNHNV, YYDKDF (reference sequence). The CDR3 extends over 14 amino acids. The J segment lost 2 bases and the V segment lost 3 bases, leaving 0 bases of the junction unmatched. CDR3 in DNA: TGTGCCACCAGCAGGGGACTAAACACCGGGGAGCTGTTTTTT. Protein sequence: CATSRGLNTGELFF.

This chain joins TRBV5-1 and TRBJ1-1; possibly TRBD1 for D (5 bases). CDR1 SGHRS and CDR2 YFSETQ come from the germline V gene. V was clipped by 2 bases and J by 5 bases, with 19 bases between them. The CDR3 is 16 amino acids. The CDR3 loop is CASSFFAAGQGTEAFF. The CDR3, as DNA: TGCGCCAGCAGCTTTTTTGCGGCCGGACAAGGTACTGAAGCTTTCTTT.

The sample holds many counts of this clonotype. This chain uses TRBV28 with TRBJ2-7; D unclear. V lost 3 bases to trimming and J lost 8 bases, with 11 bases between them. The CDR3 contains 12 residues. The V gene's germline CDR1 is MDHEN and CDR2 SYDVKM. CDR3 sequence reads: CASSFPGTKQYF. For the CDR3, the DNA is TGTGCCAGCAGTTTCCCCGGTACAAAGCAGTACTTC.

The table lists this clonotype with many counts. The rearrangement joins TRBV20-1 to TRBJ2-7, with D perhaps TRBD1 or TRBD2 (5 bases each). Trimming removed 5 bases from V and 2 bases from J, with 13 bases in between. CDR1 DFQATT and CDR2 SNEGSKA come from the germline V gene (reference sequence). The CDR3 totals 13 residues. The CDR3 DNA follows: TGCAGTGCTCTCCGGGACGGAGCCTACGAGCAGTACTTC. Translating gives CSALRDGAYEQYF.

The chain joins TRBV7-2 to TRBJ2-2; D may be TRBD2 (5 bases). Germline CDR1 SGHTA, CDR2 FQGNSA. V was shortened by 1 base and J by 7 bases, with 10 bases between the two germline ends. The length of the CDR3 is 14 residues. The CDR3: CASSLVGEYGELFF. The CDR3 DNA sequence: TGTGCCAGCAGCTTAGTCGGGGAATACGGGGAGCTGTTTTTT.

Points on this clonotype: This may come from a read error, since a much larger clone is one base off. It is likely a read error, because the conserved phenylalanine at the end of the CDR3 is missing. CDR3 in DNA: TGTGCCAGCGGCGCGGGTATCACTGAAGCTTTCCTT. Translated: CASGAGITEAFL. The rearrangement links TRBV12-3 or TRBV12-4 to TRBJ1-1, with D unresolved. The CDR3 covers 12 residues. V was trimmed by 8 bases and J by 4 bases, leaving 11 bases between them.

To note about this clonotype: A read error may be the cause here, since a much bigger clone is one base away. The chain uses TRBV12-3 or TRBV12-4 and TRBJ1-1; possibly TRBD1 for D (5 bases). The CDR3 has 15 amino acids. DNA of the CDR3: TGTGCCAGCAGGTTAGATTTCAGGACCGGGACGGAAGCTTTCTTT. Its protein is CASRLDFRTGTEAFF.

This clonotype was observed a few times. The chain carries TRBV24-1 and TRBJ2-2; tentatively, D is TRBD1 (5 bases). The germline V gene has CDR1 KGHDR and CDR2 SFDVKD. This CDR3 region has 15 residues. V lost 2 bases to trimming and J lost 6 bases, with 12 bases between them. The CDR3 loop reads CATSDSRQKSGELFF. The CDR3 nucleotides are TGTGCCACCAGTGATTCAAGACAGAAATCCGGGGAGCTGTTTTTT.

This clonotype has at least ten counts. The rearrangement links TRBV7-3 to TRBJ2-3, with 11 bases identical to TRBD1. Trimming took 5 bases from V and 5 from J; bases not matched to a gene: 6. CDR1 SGHTA and CDR2 FQGTGA come from the germline V gene. This CDR3 contains 15 residues. DNA for the CDR3: TGTGCCAGCAGCACTGGACAGGGGGCGGAAGATACGCAGTATTTT. This translates into CASSTGQGAEDTQYF.

The chain has TRBV11-3 and TRBJ2-7; D may be TRBD2 (5 bases). The germline CDR1 and CDR2 sequences are SGHNT and YENEEA. The V gene lost 0 bases and the J gene lost 8 bases, with 11 bases spanning the gap. The CDR3 runs to 13 residues. As DNA, the CDR3 is TGTGCCAGCAGCTTAGATCACGACGGGAAGCAGTACTTC. It is translated as CASSLDHDGKQYF.

Worth noting for this clonotype: A much larger clone differs from this one at a single base, so this may be a read error. The CDR3 nucleotides read TGCAGCGTTGAAGATTGGGGGACCCAAGAGGCCCAGTACTTC. Amino acid sequence: CSVEDWGTQEAQYF. The chain is built from TRBV29-1 and TRBJ2-5; D assignment may be TRBD1 or TRBD2 (5 bases each). Germline V gene lookup returns CDR1 SQVTM and CDR2 ANQGSEA. The CDR3 is 14 residues long.

The sample holds many counts of this clonotype. The chain has TRBV24-1 and TRBJ2-3; the D is unclear. CDR3 length: 13 residues. V lost 4 bases and J lost 3, with 7 bases in between. CDR1 KGHDR and CDR2 SFDVKD come from the germline V gene. CDR3 in amino acids: CATSEMGTDTQYF. Here the CDR3 DNA reads TGTGCCACCAGTGAGATGGGAACAGATACGCAGTATTTT.

The V call is TRBV7-6, the J call TRBJ2-5; D not certain. From germline, CDR1 is SGHVS and CDR2 FNYEAQ. The V and J ends lost 0 bases and 4 bases respectively, with 6 bases between them. This CDR3 spans 13 amino acids. CDR3 nucleotides: TGTGCCAGCAGCTTAGCAGTCGGAGAGACCCAGTACTTC. Amino acid sequence: CASSLAVGETQYF.

This clonotype was counted between two and nine times. CDR3 in amino acids: CASSLVASGHNEQFF. The DNA of the CDR3 is TGCGCCAGCAGCTTGGTGGCTAGCGGCCACAATGAGCAGTTCTTC. The V call is TRBV5-1, the J call TRBJ2-1; 7 bases are shared with TRBD2. CDR1 SGHRS and CDR2 YFSETQ come from the germline V gene. The CDR3 has 15 residues. V lost 0 bases to trimming and J lost 5 bases; unmatched junction nucleotides: 5.